Listed below are T cell receptor beta chains from one sample, sequenced in a study of shared clonotypes between healthy human individuals. The protocol was immunoSEQ multiplex PCR, while the TCRdb copy is restricted to in-frame clones and leaves out a portion. The sample has a few million clones, approximately 95% seen once; the top ten hold about 0.37%. The sequenced sample consisted of naive CD4+ T cells from PBMCs. The receptors shown here come from a man younger than 30 in good health. Some clones in this sample may be carry-over from other donors' samples. The CDR3 runs from the conserved cysteine through the conserved F or W. D genes are given only for firm matches. Size is stated for part of the rows, as once, few or many counts, or as a class when the clone is expanded.

d_call clone_size j_call v_call cdr3_aa cdr3_nt
- - TRBJ1-2 TRBV19 CASSIFGTQNYGYTF TGTGCCAGTAGTATATTTGGCACCCAAAACTATGGCTACACCTTC
TRBD2 - TRBJ2-1 TRBV7-3 CASSSGLAGVDPYNEQFF TGTGCCAGCAGCTCGGGACTAGCGGGAGTTGACCCCTACAATGAGCAGTTCTTC
- - TRBJ2-5 TRBV28 CASRPQGAGVETQYF TGTGCCAGCAGGCCCCAGGGGGCGGGAGTGGAGACCCAGTACTTC
- - TRBJ2-2 TRBV10-3 CAISSQATGELFF TGTGCCATCAGCTCGCAGGCTACCGGGGAGCTGTTTTTT
- once TRBJ1-5 TRBV11-2 CASSFDEGSNQPQHF TGTGCCAGCAGCTTCGATGAGGGGTCAAATCAGCCCCAGCATTTT
TRBD2 once TRBJ2-2 TRBV6-5 CASSYGLAVGTGELFF TGTGCCAGCAGTTACGGACTAGCGGTTGGGACCGGGGAGCTGTTTTTT
- once TRBJ2-7 TRBV6-5 CASSFRGRFYEQYF TGTGCCAGCAGCTTCAGGGGTAGATTCTACGAGCAGTACTTC
- once TRBJ2-7 TRBV11-2 CASSPPDRSYEQYF TGTGCCAGCAGCCCACCGGATCGGTCCTACGAGCAGTACTTC
- - TRBJ2-5 TRBV7-2 CASSIRRWETQYF TGTGCCAGCAGCATTCGACGGTGGGAGACCCAGTACTTC
- - TRBJ1-4 TRBV5-1 CASREGSGKLFF TGCGCCAGCCGCGAGGGAAGTGGGAAACTGTTTTTT
TRBD2 - TRBJ2-1 TRBV10-1 CASSGLAGAEQFF TGCGCCAGCAGTGGACTAGCGGGAGCTGAGCAGTTCTTC
- - TRBJ2-5 TRBV5-5 CASSLLSAGETQYF TGTGCCAGCAGCTTGTTATCCGCGGGAGAGACCCAGTACTTC
- - TRBJ1-4 TRBV9 CASSVARGRSEKLFF TGTGCCAGCAGCGTAGCCAGGGGCCGGAGCGAAAAACTGTTTTTT
- few TRBJ2-7 TRBV5-1 CASSLDNYEQYF TGCGCCAGCAGCTTGGATAACTACGAGCAGTACTTC
TRBD1 - TRBJ2-4 TRBV29-1 CSVGGRRGLGNIQYF TGCAGCGTCGGCGGGCGCAGGGGGCTCGGAAACATTCAGTACTTC
TRBD1 - TRBJ1-2 TRBV2 CASSDPGQLNFNGYTF TGTGCCAGCAGCGATCCGGGACAGCTCAATTTTAATGGCTACACCTTC
TRBD2 - TRBJ2-1 TRBV5-1 CASSLAGGSGNEQFF TGCGCCAGCAGCTTGGCTGGCGGGAGTGGCAATGAGCAGTTCTTC
TRBD2 - TRBJ2-1 TRBV4-1 CASSSPAGGSYNEQFF TGCGCCAGCAGCTCCCCGGCGGGAGGGTCCTACAATGAGCAGTTCTTC
- - TRBJ1-2 TRBV2 CATSIGVDREYGYTF TGTGCCACCTCAATAGGGGTAGACAGAGAATATGGCTACACCTTC
- - TRBJ2-3 TRBV29-1 CSVGWDSNSDTQYF TGCAGCGTTGGATGGGACTCAAATTCAGATACGCAGTATTTT
- - TRBJ1-5 TRBV19 CASSIGRGPWPQHF TGTGCCAGTAGTATAGGCAGGGGCCCCTGGCCCCAGCATTTT
- - TRBJ1-1 TRBV14 CASGWGTSHTEAFF TGTGCCAGCGGATGGGGGACTTCACATACTGAAGCTTTCTTT
- - TRBJ2-1 TRBV9 CASSVEDANSYNEQFF TGTGCCAGCAGCGTAGAGGACGCTAACTCCTACAATGAGCAGTTCTTC
- - TRBJ2-5 TRBV9 CASSPSGIRGETQYF TGTGCCAGCAGCCCCAGCGGGATCAGGGGGGAGACCCAGTACTTC
- - TRBJ1-3 TRBV4-2 CASSQEPSGNTIYF TGTGCCAGCAGCCAAGAACCCTCAGGAAACACCATATATTTT
- - TRBJ1-2 TRBV4-2 CASSQDTLPLSRYGYTF TGTGCCAGCAGCCAAGATACCCTTCCTTTATCCCGTTACGGCTACACCTTC
TRBD1 - TRBJ2-5 TRBV5-1 CASSLGQGGKTQYF TGCGCCAGCAGCCTCGGACAGGGTGGAAAGACCCAGTACTTC
- - TRBJ1-1 TRBV5-1 CASSSDRSNTEAFF TGCGCCAGCAGCTCGGACCGGTCAAACACTGAAGCTTTCTTT
- - TRBJ1-4 TRBV30 CASGRAVTNEKLFF TGTGCCTCGGGCCGGGCGGTAACTAATGAAAAACTGTTTTTT
- - TRBJ1-4 TRBV7-8 CASSSLFDQTSTNEKLFF TGTGCCAGCAGCTCTCTATTCGATCAGACCTCAACTAATGAAAAACTGTTTTTT
TRBD2 - TRBJ2-7 TRBV18 CASSPGLAGAYEQYF TGTGCCAGCTCACCGGGACTAGCGGGAGCCTACGAGCAGTACTTC
TRBD1 - TRBJ1-2 TRBV7-2 CASSSSRDRGGYTF TGTGCCAGCAGCTCGTCCCGGGACAGGGGTGGCTACACCTTC
- - TRBJ1-4 TRBV5-4 CASSPRPATNEKLFF TGTGCCAGCAGCCCTAGGCCTGCAACTAATGAAAAACTGTTTTTT
- - TRBJ2-3 TRBV11-2 CASSQTDLPDTQYF TGTGCCAGCAGCCAGACTGACTTACCGGATACGCAGTATTTT
- - TRBJ1-6 TRBV2 CASSETFNSPLHF TGTGCCAGCAGTGAGACATTTAATTCACCCCTCCACTTT
- - TRBJ2-2 TRBV7-3 CASSSRGAGELFF TGTGCCAGCAGCTCCAGGGGAGCCGGGGAGCTGTTTTTT
TRBD2 - TRBJ2-3 TRBV10-1 CASSDGLAAGTDTQYF TGCGCCAGCAGTGACGGGCTAGCGGCGGGTACAGATACGCAGTATTTT
- - TRBJ1-5 TRBV5-4 CASSLETGQPQHF TGTGCCAGCAGCCTAGAGACTGGCCAGCCCCAGCATTTT
TRBD1 - TRBJ1-1 TRBV28 CASRHPGQGGTEAFF TGTGCCAGCAGACATCCGGGACAGGGGGGGACTGAAGCTTTCTTT
- - TRBJ2-1 TRBV6-1 CASRAGTYNGNEQFF TGTGCCAGCAGAGCCGGGACCTATAACGGCAATGAGCAGTTCTTC
- - TRBJ1-1 TRBV2 CAGQPPGWGTEAFF TGTGCCGGACAGCCCCCAGGGTGGGGGACTGAAGCTTTCTTT
- - TRBJ1-2 TRBV29-1 CSVDRAGGDPNYGYTF TGCAGCGTTGATAGAGCAGGCGGAGATCCTAACTATGGCTACACCTTC
- - TRBJ1-2 TRBV14 CASSQAGWGYTF TGTGCCAGCAGCCAAGCAGGGTGGGGCTACACCTTC
TRBD1 once TRBJ1-1 TRBV7-8 CASSLATGGGAGAFF TGTGCCAGCAGCTTAGCTACAGGGGGCGGGGCTGGTGCTTTCTTT